This T cell receptor (beta chain) derives from a study of beta chain features in type 1 diabetes. Overall study context: Sorted cells numbering over 95,000,000 were examined across all samples. The study's findings and limits: Among all four CD4+ subsets, Type 1 diabetes patients had TCRB CDR3s that were moderately but significantly shorter.

CDR3 length: 14 residues. The J segment lost 5 bases and the V segment lost 2 bases, leaving 4 bases of the junction unmatched. The germline CDR1 and CDR2 sequences are LGHNA and YNFKEQ. Sorting that relied on CD45RO/CCR7/CD25/CD127/CD95/CD27 yielded CD4+ naive, central memory, regulatory and stem cell-like memory cells. The study reverse transcribed the entire isolated RNA, so it sequenced expressed TCRB transcripts. The table came from immunoSEQ multiplex PCR; TCRdb's copy has only in-frame clones and leaves some out. The sample holds about 350,000 clones, about 19% seen once. The sample holds a few counts of this clone. Its antigen is as yet unknown.

The sample was naive CD4+ T cells from blood. The chain joins TRBV4-2 to TRBJ2-3; 7 positions agree with TRBD1. The sequence came from a woman under 30 in good health. CDR3 sequence (DNA): TGTGCCAGCAGCCAATTAAGGGGGCAAGATACGCAGTATTTT. This encodes CASSQLRGQDTQYF.